The clone carrying this T cell receptor (beta chain) has a count of ten or more. What it binds is not known. Excluded were patients with other autoimmune diseases, uncontrolled infections, pregnancy or lactation. Looked up from germline, CDR1 is LNHDA and CDR2 is SQIVND (reference sequence). The CDR3 is 14 amino acids. The trim removed 2 bases at V and 2 bases at J, leaving 2 bases unmatched. This specimen belongs to a study of Graves' ophthalmopathy and Graves' hyperthyroidism. Study-wide points: A model of 13 signatures distinguished ophthalmopathy from stable hyperthyroidism at roughly 86% sensitivity and 65% to 84% specificity. The model's prediction of ophthalmopathy progression had roughly 68% sensitivity and around 72% specificity. Most thyroid clonotypes with frequency above 0.001 were detected in blood too.

For repertoire sequencing, the TCR beta CDR3 regions were amplified from RNA transcripts. First-round RT-PCR used HTBI primers; second-round multiplex PCR followed. Using its own MiXCR run on the multiplex PCR reads, TCRdb lists one record per CDR3 protein. Among about 160,000 distinct CDR3 sequences, 30% to 45% were seen once, and the ten largest hold 4.5% to 6%. The V call is TRBV19, the J call TRBJ1-2; 7 bases align to TRBD1. Sequenced sample: peripheral blood. The TCR was taken from a woman between 40 and 50 years old with Graves' ophthalmopathy. The CDR3 DNA is TGTGCCAGTAGTATAATGGGACAGAACTATGGCTACACCTTC. As protein: CASSIMGQNYGYTF.